These 7 T cell receptor beta chains were all obtained from the same sample, sequenced in a study of blood T cell repertoires in COVID-19. The repertoire was sequenced with immunoSEQ multiplex PCR; TCRdb's copy has only in-frame clones and lacks some. The sample carries 130,000 or so clones, roughly three quarters recorded once. Sequencing used peripheral blood. These receptors were taken from a human donor in a cohort sampled during active COVID-19.

This clone was detected once. The chain carries TRBV3-1 (or the pseudogene TRBV3-2) and TRBJ1-2; 7 bases match TRBD1. V dropped 1 base and J dropped 3; count of bases not matched to a gene: 14. CDR3 length: 18 residues. The V gene's germline CDR1 is LGHDT and CDR2 YNNKEL (reference sequence). The CDR3 bases are TGTGCCAGCAGCCAAGGACCGGGACAGTATAATCGGGACTATGGCTACACCTTC. Its protein is CASSQGPGQYNRDYGYTF.

The chain is built from TRBV7-8 and TRBJ1-2; weak D call: TRBD1 (6 bases). The CDR3 extends over 14 amino acids. The germline V and J ends were trimmed by 3 bases and 7 bases, with 15 bases remaining between them. Germline V gene data show CDR1 as SGHVS and CDR2 as FQNEAQ. In DNA form, the CDR3 reads TGTGCCAGCAGCTTGTCCTCAGGGGATGTTGGCTACACCTTC. Encoded protein: CASSLSSGDVGYTF.

This clone was seen a single time. The chain's CDR3 is CASSEQGRDPLHF. The CDR3 bases are TGTGCCAGCAGTGAACAGGGTCGAGATCCCCTCCACTTT. The V call is TRBV6-4, the J call TRBJ1-6, with TRBD1 as a possible D gene (6 bases). Germline-derived CDR1 and CDR2 are MRHNA and SNTAGT. The CDR3 length is 13 residues. V lost 3 bases and J 13 bases, leaving 13 bases between the germline ends.

The rearrangement links TRBV7-9 to TRBJ2-7; 9 nucleotides match TRBD1. The V gene end was trimmed by 3 bases and the J gene end by 3 bases; junction bases not matched to a gene: 3. The CDR3 totals 14 residues. The germline CDR1 and CDR2 sequences are SEHNR and FQNEAQ (reference sequence). Written as DNA, the CDR3 is TGTGCCAGCAGCTTTACAGGGGGCAGCTACGAGCAGTACTTC. As protein: CASSFTGGSYEQYF.

The chain links TRBV12-3 or TRBV12-4 to TRBJ1-1; D might be TRBD1 (5 bases). The CDR3 consists of 12 residues. V shed 6 bases and J shed 4 bases, with 9 bases lying between them. In DNA, the CDR3 is TGTGCCAGCAGCTCAGGGCTCACTGAAGCTTTCTTT. This codes for CASSSGLTEAFF.

CDR3 in amino acids: CASSVASDSTYEQYF. As DNA, the CDR3 is TGTGCCAGCAGCGTAGCCTCGGACAGTACCTACGAGCAGTACTTC. The genes are TRBV9 and TRBJ2-7, with a tentative D call TRBD1 (6 bases). The CDR3 covers 15 residues. V was shortened by 0 bases and J by 2 bases, with 12 bases between the two germline ends. Germline loops: CDR1 SGDLS, CDR2 YYNGEE.

The sample holds one count of this clone. This sequence joins TRBV11-2 and TRBJ2-3; possible D gene TRBD2, 6 bases. Trimming stripped 11 bases from V and 2 bases from J, with 11 bases between. The CDR3 spans 12 residues. Germline assignment: CDR1 SGHAT and CDR2 FQNNGV. The CDR3 DNA is TGTGCCGGAAGCGGGCCCACAGATACGCAGTATTTT. Encoded protein: CAGSGPTDTQYF.